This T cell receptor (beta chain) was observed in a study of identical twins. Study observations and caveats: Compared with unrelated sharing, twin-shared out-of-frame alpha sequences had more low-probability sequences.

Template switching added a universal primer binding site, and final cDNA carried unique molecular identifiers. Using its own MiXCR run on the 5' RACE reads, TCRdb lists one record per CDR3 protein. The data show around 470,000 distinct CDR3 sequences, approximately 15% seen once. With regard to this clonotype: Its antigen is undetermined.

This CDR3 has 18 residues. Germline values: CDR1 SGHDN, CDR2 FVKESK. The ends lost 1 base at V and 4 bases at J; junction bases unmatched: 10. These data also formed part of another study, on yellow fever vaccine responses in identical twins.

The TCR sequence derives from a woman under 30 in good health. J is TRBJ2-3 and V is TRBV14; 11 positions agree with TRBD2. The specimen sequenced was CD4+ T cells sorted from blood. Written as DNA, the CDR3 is TGTGCCAGCAGCCAAGGACTAGCGGGGCCTTTGCCATCAGATACGCAGTATTTT. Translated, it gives CASSQGLAGPLPSDTQYF. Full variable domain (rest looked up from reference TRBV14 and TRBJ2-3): EAGVTQFPSHSVIEKGQTVTLRCDPISGHDNLYWYRRVMGKEIKFLLHFVKESKQDESGMPNNRFLAERTGGTYSTLKVQPAELEDSGVYFCASSQGLAGPLPSDTQYFGPGTRLTVL.